Sequencing of this T cell receptor (beta chain) was carried out in a study of memory CD4+ T cells and cytomegalovirus serostatus. This clone was detected only a few times. Profiled with immunoSEQ multiplex PCR; TCRdb holds only in-frame clones, not every one. The data show some 52,000 clones, roughly 78% seen once. Single viable CD3+CD4+CD8-CD45RO+ cells were sorted as the memory CD4+ T cells. CDR3 length: 14 amino acids. V lost 4 bases and J 5 bases, leaving 16 bases between the germline ends. From germline, CDR1 is SGHRS and CDR2 YFSETQ. The sample consisted of memory CD4+ T cells from blood. This chain joins TRBV5-1 and TRBJ2-7, with D perhaps matching TRBD1 (7 bases). The origin of this receptor is an adult in good health and CMV-seronegative. In DNA form, the CDR3 reads TGCGCCAGCAGCGTATCCCAGGGGGGCCACGAGCAGTACTTC. This gives the protein CASSVSQGGHEQYF.